The rows below give T cell receptor beta chains drawn from one sample of a study of a mutant IDH1 vaccine in newly diagnosed glioma. No antigen has been identified for these receptors. The method was immunoSEQ multiplex PCR; TCRdb's version includes in-frame clones alone and lacks a portion of them. The repertoire consists of fewer than 150,000 clones, with 85% to 90% occurring once and the leading ten covering more than 0.55%. Here the sequenced sample was PBMCs, taken from a glioma patient whose treatment included an IDH1 peptide vaccine. These receptors were taken from a woman between 50 and 59 years old with glioma. Each CDR3 is given with its conserved first and last residue. D genes are given only for firm matches. A clone size is listed for some rows: how often the clone was seen (once, few, many), or a class if it is expanded.

v_call	j_call	clone_size	d_call	cdr3_aa	cdr3_nt
TRBV28	TRBJ1-1	.	.	CAIQARAFEAFF	TGTGCCATACAAGCGAGGGCCTTTGAAGCTTTCTTT
TRBV7-9	TRBJ2-7	.	TRBD2	CASSLGGGAWEQYF	TGTGCCAGCAGCTTAGGCGGGGGGGCCTGGGAGCAGTACTTC
TRBV5-1	TRBJ2-1	.	TRBD1	CASSLAWDSSYNEQFF	TGCGCCAGCAGCTTGGCCTGGGACAGCTCCTACAATGAGCAGTTCTTC
TRBV5-1	TRBJ2-5	.	TRBD2	CASSFSSSGRGQETQYF	TGCGCCAGCAGCTTTTCGTCTAGCGGGAGGGGGCAAGAGACCCAGTACTTC
TRBV28	TRBJ1-3	.	.	CASSVPGFGGNTIYF	TGTGCCAGCAGTGTTCCAGGGTTCGGCGGAAACACCATATATTTT
TRBV30	TRBJ2-1	.	TRBD2	CAWSVRLAGVNEQFF	TGTGCCTGGAGTGTACGACTAGCGGGGGTCAATGAGCAGTTCTTC
TRBV19	TRBJ2-3	.	TRBD2	CASSLFGLAVSTDTQYF	TGTGCCAGTAGCCTCTTCGGACTAGCGGTTAGCACAGATACGCAGTATTTT
TRBV28	TRBJ1-1	.	.	CASSPSLAGNTEAFF	TGTGCCAGCAGCCCGTCATTGGCGGGGAACACTGAAGCTTTCTTT
TRBV5-1	TRBJ2-5	.	TRBD1	CASSLGGQAFQETQYF	TGCGCCAGCAGCTTAGGGGGACAGGCGTTCCAAGAGACCCAGTACTTC
TRBV11-1	TRBJ2-7	.	TRBD2	CASSRTGTNYEQYF	TGTGCCAGCAGCCGCACCGGGACTAACTACGAGCAGTACTTC
TRBV27	TRBJ1-1	.	.	CASDRVNMRGTEAFF	TGTGCCAGCGATAGGGTAAACATGCGGGGAACTGAAGCTTTCTTT
TRBV18	TRBJ1-1	once	.	CASSPPSSNTEAFF	TGTGCCAGCTCACCACCTTCCAGTAACACTGAAGCTTTCTTT
TRBV19	TRBJ1-1	.	.	CASSIKRGTEAFF	TGTGCCAGTAGTATTAAAAGGGGCACTGAAGCTTTCTTT
TRBV19	TRBJ1-1	.	.	CASSIDFDRTNTEAFF	TGTGCCAGTAGTATAGATTTCGACAGAACGAACACTGAAGCTTTCTTT
TRBV10-3	TRBJ2-1	once	.	CAISPKFEQFF	TGTGCCATCAGTCCTAAGTTTGAGCAGTTCTTC
TRBV11-3	TRBJ2-1	.	.	CASSFTGDPNNEQFF	TGTGCCAGCAGCTTCACGGGAGATCCCAACAATGAGCAGTTCTTC
TRBV2	TRBJ2-2	once	.	CASRETSNTGELFF	TGTGCCAGCCGTGAGACCAGTAACACCGGGGAGCTGTTTTTT
TRBV5-1	TRBJ2-2	.	TRBD2	CASSLGVAGGGTGELFF	TGCGCCAGCAGCTTGGGAGTGGCGGGAGGTGGCACCGGGGAGCTGTTTTTT
TRBV11-2	TRBJ2-7	.	.	CASTRQVNSYEQYF	TGTGCCAGCACCAGACAGGTCAACTCCTACGAGCAGTACTTC
TRBV7-9	TRBJ1-3	.	TRBD1	CASRRDSHGNTIYF	TGTGCCAGCAGGAGGGACAGCCATGGAAACACCATATATTTT
TRBV11-2	TRBJ2-5	.	.	CASSPLGRSQETQYF	TGTGCCAGCAGCCCCTTGGGGCGGAGCCAAGAGACCCAGTACTTC
TRBV19	TRBJ1-6	.	.	CAAGGSPLHF	TGTGCCGCCGGAGGATCACCCCTCCACTTT
TRBV18	TRBJ1-1	.	TRBD1	CASSPGTGMNTEAFF	TGTGCCAGCTCACCCGGGACAGGGATGAACACTGAAGCTTTCTTT
TRBV4-1	TRBJ2-1	.	.	CASRLVGGNEQFF	TGCGCCAGCCGTCTTGTGGGGGGCAATGAGCAGTTCTTC
TRBV5-1	TRBJ2-7	.	TRBD1	CASSAGQASYEQYF	TGCGCCAGCAGCGCGGGACAGGCCTCCTACGAGCAGTACTTC
TRBV9	TRBJ2-1	.	TRBD1	CASSEGQVNFPGQFF	TGTGCCAGCAGCGAGGGACAGGTAAACTTCCCCGGGCAGTTCTTC
TRBV5-1	TRBJ2-1	once	TRBD1	CASSYTGTGVDEQFF	TGCGCCAGCAGCTACACCGGGACAGGGGTCGATGAGCAGTTCTTC
TRBV7-8	TRBJ2-5	.	TRBD1	CASSLGGQGPQETQYF	TGTGCCAGCAGCTTAGGGGGACAGGGGCCCCAAGAGACCCAGTACTTC
TRBV6-5	TRBJ2-7	.	TRBD1	CASSYGTGPGEQYF	TGTGCCAGCAGTTACGGGACAGGTCCAGGGGAGCAGTACTTC
TRBV5-6	TRBJ2-6	.	.	CASGQGSGANVLTF	TGTGCCAGCGGGCAGGGCTCTGGGGCCAACGTCCTGACTTTC
TRBV7-3	TRBJ2-2	once	.	CASSPMGAGELFF	TGTGCCAGCAGCCCTATGGGCGCCGGGGAGCTGTTTTTT
TRBV7-9	TRBJ2-1	.	TRBD2	CASSLWEGLEQFF	TGTGCCAGCAGCTTATGGGAGGGCCTTGAGCAGTTCTTC
TRBV6-4	TRBJ2-2	.	.	CASRPEGGTGGELFF	TGTGCCAGCAGGCCCGAGGGGGGCACGGGCGGGGAGCTGTTTTTT
TRBV9	TRBJ2-1	.	.	CASSVAGYNEQFF	TGTGCCAGCAGCGTAGCGGGGTACAATGAGCAGTTCTTC
TRBV5-8	TRBJ2-1	.	.	CASSTSLQPYNEQFF	TGTGCCAGCAGCACCTCCCTCCAGCCCTACAATGAGCAGTTCTTC
TRBV5-4	TRBJ1-2	.	.	CASSWVGDYGYTF	TGTGCCAGCAGCTGGGTGGGGGACTATGGCTACACCTTC
TRBV5-1	TRBJ2-7	once	.	CASSLEAALAYEQYF	TGCGCCAGCAGCTTGGAGGCAGCCCTGGCCTACGAGCAGTACTTC
TRBV11-2	TRBJ2-5	.	.	CASSSPRGRQETQYF	TGTGCCAGCAGCTCCCCGAGGGGGAGGCAAGAGACCCAGTACTTC
TRBV4-1	TRBJ1-5	.	.	CASSRQGATASNQPQHF	TGCGCCAGCAGCCGTCAAGGGGCAACAGCAAGCAATCAGCCCCAGCATTTT
TRBV6-5	TRBJ2-7	.	.	CASSSNGGSYEQYF	TGTGCCAGCAGTTCCAACGGGGGCTCCTACGAGCAGTACTTC
TRBV7-9	TRBJ1-3	once	TRBD1	CASQGGPGSGNTIYF	TGTGCCAGTCAGGGGGGCCCTGGCTCTGGAAACACCATATATTTT
TRBV27	TRBJ2-1	.	.	CASSLSVPGDEQFF	TGTGCCAGCAGTTTATCCGTACCGGGGGATGAGCAGTTCTTC
TRBV7-8	TRBJ2-5	.	.	CASSRASWAQYF	TGTGCCAGCAGCCGAGCCTCGTGGGCCCAGTACTTC
TRBV2	TRBJ1-6	.	.	CASSERVTNYNSPLHF	TGTGCCAGCAGTGAGAGAGTGACAAATTATAATTCACCCCTCCACTTT
TRBV2	TRBJ2-7	.	TRBD2	CASSTTSGATYEQYF	TGTGCCAGCAGTACTACTAGCGGAGCTACCTACGAGCAGTACTTC